A selection of T cell receptor beta chains follows, all from one sample in a study of blood T cell repertoires in COVID-19. Clones were read by immunoSEQ multiplex PCR, and TCRdb kept only the in-frame ones, dropping some. Of approximately 170,000 clones in the sample, more than 85% are singletons; the top ten hold about 1%. Sequencing was done on a sample of peripheral blood. These receptors were obtained from a man aged 30 to 45 with acute or convalescent COVID-19. Each CDR3 is given with its conserved first and last residue. D genes are given only for firm matches. Clone size is not always given. Where it is, it says once, few, many or a class for expanded clones.

clone_size | d_call | j_call | v_call | cdr3_aa | cdr3_nt
. | TRBD1 | TRBJ1-4 | TRBV28 | CASRATGGTNEKLFF | TGTGCCAGCAGGGCGACAGGGGGCACTAATGAAAAACTGTTTTTT
. | . | TRBJ1-4 | TRBV11-2 | CASSSLTGRNEKLFF | TGTGCCAGCAGCTCGCTGACAGGTCGTAATGAAAAACTGTTTTTT
. | . | TRBJ1-1 | TRBV19 | CASSVRPGSGNTEAFF | TGTGCCAGTAGTGTTCGACCAGGGTCTGGAAACACTGAAGCTTTCTTT
. | TRBD2 | TRBJ2-5 | TRBV6-5 | CASSYRAGASQETQYF | TGTGCCAGCAGTTACAGAGCGGGGGCATCACAAGAGACCCAGTACTTC
. | . | TRBJ1-6 | TRBV5-1 | CASSHGGSPLHF | TGCGCCAGCAGCCACGGAGGTTCACCCCTCCACTTT
. | . | TRBJ2-2 | TRBV30 | CAWSDSYTGELFF | TGTGCCTGGAGTGACAGTTACACCGGGGAGCTGTTTTTT
few | TRBD1 | TRBJ1-2 | TRBV7-8 | CASSRWDREGGYTF | TGTGCCAGCAGCCGTTGGGACAGGGAGGGAGGCTACACCTTC
once | . | TRBJ1-1 | TRBV25-1 | CASRYTRNTEAFF | TGTGCCAGCAGGTACACCAGGAACACTGAAGCTTTCTTT
. | . | TRBJ1-5 | TRBV19 | CASSLQGGQPQHF | TGTGCCAGTAGTCTACAGGGCGGTCAGCCCCAGCATTTT
. | . | TRBJ1-2 | TRBV18 | CASSPNPPTAGGGYTF | TGTGCCAGCTCACCCAATCCACCAACGGCGGGAGGTGGCTACACCTTC
. | . | TRBJ1-4 | TRBV11-2 | CASSRDIEGTTNEKLFF | TGTGCCAGCAGCCGGGACATTGAGGGAACGACTAATGAAAAACTGTTTTTT
. | . | TRBJ1-4 | TRBV6-4 | CASSEHREDEKLFF | TGTGCCAGCAGTGAACACCGGGAAGATGAAAAACTGTTTTTT
. | . | TRBJ2-2 | TRBV19 | CASSIEGGSAGELFF | TGTGCCAGTAGTATAGAAGGAGGGTCCGCCGGGGAGCTGTTTTTT
. | TRBD1 | TRBJ2-1 | TRBV12-5 | CASGADRAIGNEQFF | TGTGCTAGTGGTGCAGACAGGGCAATTGGTAATGAGCAGTTCTTC
. | TRBD2 | TRBJ2-7 | TRBV28 | CASSLAGDYYEQYF | TGTGCCAGCAGTTTAGCGGGAGATTACTACGAGCAGTACTTC
. | . | TRBJ2-7 | TRBV7-9 | CASTRDNYEQYF | TGTGCCAGCACCCGGGACAACTACGAGCAGTACTTC
. | . | TRBJ2-2 | TRBV6-5 | CASTTGGGAAGELFF | TGTGCCAGCACCACGGGAGGGGGCGCGGCGGGGGAGCTGTTTTTT
. | TRBD2 | TRBJ2-5 | TRBV6-2/TRBV6-3 | CASSYPSGRPGETQYF | TGTGCCAGCAGTTACCCTAGCGGGAGGCCGGGGGAGACCCAGTACTTC
. | TRBD2 | TRBJ2-3 | TRBV11-2 | CASSPPGLAIDTQYF | TGTGCCAGCAGTCCCCCGGGACTAGCGATTGATACGCAGTATTTT
. | . | TRBJ1-4 | TRBV7-8 | CASRSTGTTNEKLFF | TGTGCCAGCAGGTCAACAGGGACCACTAATGAAAAACTGTTTTTT
. | TRBD1 | TRBJ1-1 | TRBV2 | CASPGQANTEAFF | TGTGCCAGCCCGGGACAGGCGAACACTGAAGCTTTCTTT
. | . | TRBJ2-5 | TRBV28 | CASSTRGGVETQYF | TGTGCCAGCAGCACCAGAGGGGGGGTAGAGACCCAGTACTTC
. | TRBD1 | TRBJ2-3 | TRBV11-1 | CASSWDRGTDTQYF | TGTGCCAGCAGCTGGGACAGAGGCACAGATACGCAGTATTTT
. | TRBD2 | TRBJ2-1 | TRBV18 | CASSPILLRGEAGNYNEQFF | TGTGCCAGCTCACCCATCCTTCTACGGGGGGAGGCCGGAAACTACAATGAGCAGTTCTTC
. | TRBD2 | TRBJ2-2 | TRBV18 | CASSPPLAGGTGELFF | TGTGCCAGCTCACCACCACTAGCGGGAGGCACCGGGGAGCTGTTTTTT
. | TRBD1 | TRBJ1-2 | TRBV18 | CASSPTGDAGYTF | TGTGCCAGCTCACCGACAGGGGATGCTGGCTACACCTTC
few | . | TRBJ2-7 | TRBV3-1/TRBV3-2 | CASSHRRSGGAFYEQYF | TGTGCCAGCAGCCATCGGAGGTCGGGGGGCGCTTTCTACGAGCAGTACTTC
. | . | TRBJ2-1 | TRBV30 | CAWSVSDNNEQFF | TGTGCCTGGAGTGTTAGCGACAACAATGAGCAGTTCTTC
. | . | TRBJ1-5 | TRBV28 | CASSLSQGNQPQHF | TGTGCCAGCAGTTTGAGTCAGGGCAATCAGCCCCAGCATTTT
. | TRBD1 | TRBJ1-5 | TRBV19 | CASTLGQGFQPQHF | TGTGCCAGTACTTTGGGACAGGGGTTCCAGCCCCAGCATTTT
once | . | TRBJ1-5 | TRBV30 | CAWSRGAGSNQPQHF | TGTGCCTGGAGTCGGGGGGCGGGTAGCAATCAGCCCCAGCATTTT
. | TRBD1 | TRBJ1-5 | TRBV6-8 | CASSGGTGVVQPQHF | TGTGCCAGCAGTGGGGGGACAGGGGTTGTTCAGCCCCAGCATTTT
. | . | TRBJ1-5 | TRBV27 | CASSLVPRGNQPQHF | TGTGCCAGCAGTTTAGTCCCCAGGGGCAATCAGCCCCAGCATTTT
. | . | TRBJ1-1 | TRBV10-1 | CASSGLRDTEAFF | TGCGCCAGCAGTGGTTTGCGGGACACTGAAGCTTTCTTT
. | TRBD2 | TRBJ2-2 | TRBV7-3 | CASSLGLAANTGELFF | TGTGCCAGCAGCTTGGGACTAGCGGCGAACACCGGGGAGCTGTTTTTT
. | . | TRBJ2-3 | TRBV2 | CASRVSTSTDTQYF | TGTGCCAGCAGGGTTAGCACTAGCACAGATACGCAGTATTTT
. | TRBD2 | TRBJ2-1 | TRBV13 | CASSPPRASGRDNEQFF | TGTGCCAGCAGCCCACCCCGGGCTAGCGGGAGGGACAATGAGCAGTTCTTC
. | . | TRBJ1-1 | TRBV5-1 | CASSLDHVAEAFF | TGCGCCAGCAGCTTGGACCACGTAGCTGAAGCTTTCTTT
. | TRBD1 | TRBJ2-5 | TRBV5-1 | CASRRDRAKETQYF | TGCGCCAGCAGAAGGGACAGGGCAAAAGAGACCCAGTACTTC
. | TRBD1 | TRBJ2-1 | TRBV6-1 | CASSEAWDRGFNEQFF | TGTGCCAGCAGTGAAGCGTGGGACAGGGGCTTCAATGAGCAGTTCTTC